The T cell receptor beta chain under discussion was sequenced for a study of CD8 T cells in Susac syndrome. Germline CDR1 is SGHRS and CDR2 is YFSETQ. V shed 4 bases and J shed 0 bases, with 14 bases lying between them. CDR3 size: 15 residues. Random hexamers were used to reverse transcribe the RNA input (about 0.5 to 1 ug). TCRdb re-called the immunoSEQ multiplex PCR reads through MiXCR, storing one row per CDR3 protein. The table lists 150,000 to 200,000 distinct CDR3 sequences, about 94% of them singletons. This rearrangement joins TRBV5-1 to TRBJ2-7; D may be TRBD1 (5 bases). Sample: CD4+ T cells from PBMCs. This receptor was taken from a human donor with Susac syndrome. Here the CDR3 DNA reads TGCGCCAGCAGCGAAACAGGTTTAAACTCCTACGAGCAGTACTTC. Its protein is CASSETGLNSYEQYF.